This T cell receptor (beta chain) was observed in a study of T cell changes during pregnancy in multiple sclerosis. Germline V gives CDR1 MDHEN, CDR2 SYDVKM. V was pared by 5 bases and J by 5 bases, with 8 bases of the junction left unmatched. The CDR3 has 15 residues. The table came from immunoSEQ multiplex PCR; TCRdb's copy has only in-frame clones and leaves some out. Altogether under 85,000 clones are present, about 89% being singletons, with the ten largest covering approximately 0.47%. V is TRBV28 and J is TRBJ2-7; TRBD1 agrees at 11 bases. The clonotype originates from a female donor with multiple sclerosis, enrolled in a pregnancy study. Specimen: CD4+ T cells from peripheral blood mononuclear cells, collected in the second trimester of pregnancy. As DNA, the CDR3 is TGTGCCAGCAGTGGGGGAGGGACAGGGGGAAACGAGCAGTACTTC. Amino acid sequence: CASSGGGTGGNEQYF.